The 18 T cell receptor beta chains below come from one sample, sequenced in a study of cytomegalovirus exposure and HLA in healthy donors. PCR primers comprised 60 Vbeta and 13 Jbeta primers. Repertoires were generated with immunoSEQ multiplex PCR, while TCRdb's copy carries only in-frame clones and drops some. The table includes 150,000 to 200,000 clones, about 85% detected once. Sequenced sample: PBMCs. The receptors were gathered from a man aged 25 to 45 in good health and CMV-seropositive.

This sequence joins TRBV30 and TRBJ2-1; D gene unclear. The CDR3 runs 14 residues. Trimming left V 1 base short and J 8 bases short, with 15 bases between. Germline V CDR1 and CDR2: GTSNPN, SVGIG (reference sequence). The CDR3 region is CAWSGPFKEYEQFF. The CDR3 nucleotides read TGTGCCTGGAGTGGTCCTTTTAAGGAGTATGAGCAGTTCTTC.

The V call is TRBV9, the J call TRBJ2-1; 10 nucleotides align to TRBD2. Trimming cost V 0 bases and J 7 bases; bases outside gene matches: 10. The CDR3 sequence is 17 residues long. The germline V gene has CDR1 SGDLS and CDR2 YYNGEE. CDR3 loop: CASSVDLSGRAVNEQFF. The CDR3 nucleotides read TGTGCCAGCAGCGTAGATCTAAGCGGGAGGGCAGTGAATGAGCAGTTCTTC.

CDR3 DNA: TGTGCCAGCAGCCAAGATGGTCGGATTAACTACGAGCAGTACGTC. The encoded protein is CASSQDGRINYEQYV. The chain employs TRBV14 and TRBJ2-7; no definite D call. Germline V CDR1 and CDR2: SGHDN, FVKESK. Trimming cost V 0 bases and J 3 bases, with 12 bases left between them. The CDR3 has 15 amino acids.

To note about this clone: Within the sample, other DNA sequences also encode this same CDR3. V usage is TRBV7-2 and J usage is TRBJ2-5, with a weak D call TRBD1 (7 bases). The CDR3 consists of 14 residues. Germline loops: CDR1 SGHTA, CDR2 FQGNSA. V lost 3 bases and J 5 bases, leaving 13 bases between the germline ends. For the CDR3, the DNA is TGTGCCAGCAGCTTTCAGGGGGGCGGGGAGACCCAGTACTTC. Translating gives CASSFQGGGETQYF.

The chain employs TRBV5-1 and TRBJ2-1; the match to TRBD2 covers 11 bases. With 2 bases clipped from V and 6 bases from J, the junction kept 1 base outside the gene matches. CDR3 length: 14 residues. The germline CDR1 and CDR2 sequences are SGHRS and YFSETQ. In nucleotides, the CDR3 is TGCGCCAGCAGCTTCACTAGCGGGAGCAATGAGCAGTTCTTC. Translating it yields CASSFTSGSNEQFF.

This clone was counted a few times. The V call is TRBV5-4, the J call TRBJ2-3; possible D gene TRBD1, 6 bases. This CDR3 contains 16 residues. Germline V gene lookup returns CDR1 SGHNT and CDR2 YYREEE (reference sequence). V lost 5 bases, J lost 1 base, and 17 bases lay in between. CDR3 sequence: CASSPLGGTGTDTQYF. In DNA form, the CDR3 reads TGTGCCAGCAGTCCCCTAGGGGGTACGGGCACAGATACGCAGTATTTT.

The chain uses TRBV4-1 and TRBJ2-7; 8 bases are a match to TRBD2. Germline-derived CDR1 and CDR2 are MGHRA and YSYEKL. V shed 0 bases and J 1 base; nucleotides not matched to a gene: 11. CDR3 size: 18 residues. For the CDR3, the DNA is TGCGCCAGCAGCCAAGAGTCGGTAGCGGGGAGATATTCCTACGAGCAGTACTTC. Protein: CASSQESVAGRYSYEQYF.

This chain links TRBV18 with TRBJ1-1, with D uncertain. The CDR3 is 16 amino acids. From germline, CDR1 is KGHSH and CDR2 LQKENI. The V end lost 4 bases, the J end lost 3 bases, and 18 bases lay between the germline ends. Here the CDR3 reads CASSRIRSRWDTEAFF. The DNA for the CDR3 is TGTGCCAGCTCACGCATTAGGTCTAGGTGGGACACTGAAGCTTTCTTT.

This rearrangement joins TRBV6-6 to TRBJ1-2, with a tentative D call TRBD1 (5 bases). The V and J ends lost 0 bases and 6 bases respectively, with 11 bases between them. The CDR3 consists of 14 residues. Germline-derived CDR1 and CDR2 are MNHNY and SVGAGI (reference sequence). The CDR3 protein is CASSYSGAGHGYTF. In nucleotides, the CDR3 is TGTGCCAGCAGTTACTCGGGTGCAGGGCATGGCTACACCTTC.

CDR3 sequence (DNA): TGTGCCATCAGTGAGGGTAGCGGGGGGGCCATCGATGAGCAGTTCTTC. This sequence encodes CAISEGSGGAIDEQFF. The chain has TRBV10-3 and TRBJ2-1, with 11 bases aligning to TRBD2. The CDR3 is 16 residues long. The V gene end was trimmed by 2 bases and the J gene end by 8 bases; junction bases not matched to a gene: 8. The V gene's germline CDR1 is ENHRY and CDR2 SYGVKD.

V usage is TRBV25-1 and J usage is TRBJ2-2, with TRBD1 matching 8 bases. V shed 5 bases and J 7 bases; nucleotides not matched to a gene: 3. CDR3 length: 13 residues. CDR1 and CDR2 from the germline V gene are MGHDK and SYGVNS. CDR3 in amino acids: CASSQQGVGELFF. The CDR3 DNA sequence: TGTGCCAGCAGTCAACAGGGGGTCGGGGAGCTGTTTTTT.

The rearrangement joins TRBV28 to TRBJ1-3; D might be TRBD1 (5 bases). Trimming removed 3 bases from V and 0 bases from J, with 12 bases in between. Germline-derived CDR1 and CDR2 are MDHEN and SYDVKM. CDR3 length: 16 residues. In DNA, the CDR3 is TGTGCCAGCAGTTTGGAGGGACCACACTCTGGAAACACCATATATTTT. It specifies CASSLEGPHSGNTIYF. Supplemented by reference TRBV28 and TRBJ1-3, the full variable domain reads DVKVTQSSRYLVKRTGEKVFLECVQDMDHENMFWYRQDPGLGLRLIYFSYDVKMKEKGDIPEGYSVSREKKERFSLILESASTNQTSMYLCASSLEGPHSGNTIYFGEGSWLTVV.

This clone was found a few times. The chain carries TRBV18 and TRBJ2-5, with D perhaps TRBD1 (6 bases). V lost 1 base, J lost 3 bases, and 9 bases lay in between. From germline, CDR1 is KGHSH and CDR2 LQKENI. The CDR3 runs to 14 residues. CDR3 sequence reads: CASSPQSGEETQYF. The CDR3 DNA follows: TGTGCCAGCTCACCACAGTCAGGGGAAGAGACCCAGTACTTC.

Remarks on this clone: At one of its ends the junction is not consistent with the germline gene, which may arise from a read error. The gene calls are TRBV7-9 and TRBJ2-1, with TRBD2 matching 8 bases. The CDR3 consists of 16 residues. Germline V lookup: CDR1 SEHNR, CDR2 FQNEAQ (reference sequence). The CDR3 sequence: CSSSLGLASSYNEQFF. CDR3 DNA sequence: TGTTCCAGCAGCTTAGGACTAGCCAGCTCCTACAATGAGCAGTTCTTC. Full variable domain (remainder filled in from reference TRBV7-9 and TRBJ2-1): DTGVSQNPRHKITKRGQNVTFRCDPISEHNRLYWYRQTLGQGPEFLTYFQNEAQLEKSRLLSDRFSAERPKGSFSTLEIQRTEQGDSAMYLCSSSLGLASSYNEQFFGPGTRLTVL.

This sequence joins TRBV18 and TRBJ2-5, with TRBD1 matching over 10 bases. CDR1 and CDR2 from the germline V gene are KGHSH and LQKENI. The V gene end was trimmed by 2 bases and the J gene end by 5 bases; junction bases not matched to a gene: 5. The CDR3 is 15 residues long. CDR3 DNA sequence: TGTGCCAGCTCACCAGCGACAGGGGGCGGGGAGACCCAGTACTTC. This gives the protein CASSPATGGGETQYF. The full variable domain, in which reference TRBV18 and TRBJ2-5 provide the parts outside the CDR3, is NAGVMQNPRHLVRRRGQEARLRCSPMKGHSHVYWYRQLPEEGLKFMVYLQKENIIDESGMPKERFSAEFPKEGPSILRIQQVVRGDSAAYFCASSPATGGGETQYFGPGTRLLVL.

This chain joins TRBV7-6 and TRBJ2-3; D remains ambiguous. V shed 1 base and J shed 8 bases, with 19 bases lying between them. Germline assignment: CDR1 SGHVS and CDR2 FNYEAQ. The CDR3 has 16 residues. The CDR3 region is CASSLVSSPPVATQYF. In DNA form, the CDR3 reads TGTGCCAGCAGCTTAGTGTCGAGCCCCCCTGTCGCTACGCAGTATTTT.

The CDR3 is CACRLGPQETQYF. The CDR3 DNA is TGTGCCTGTCGACTGGGTCCGCAAGAGACCCAGTACTTC. The V gene is TRBV30, the J gene TRBJ2-5; D unclear. The germline V and J ends were trimmed by 6 bases and 2 bases, with 13 bases remaining between them. Germline assignment: CDR1 GTSNPN and CDR2 SVGIG (reference sequence). The CDR3 contains 13 residues.

There are a few counts of this clone. The chain carries TRBV19 and TRBJ1-2; possible D gene TRBD1, 5 bases. Germline V gives CDR1 LNHDA, CDR2 SQIVND (reference sequence). This CDR3 contains 15 residues. V lost 2 bases, J lost 4 bases, and 14 bases lay in between. The CDR3 here is CASSISPGTSYGYTF. The CDR3 nucleotides are TGTGCCAGTAGTATATCCCCCGGGACTTCCTATGGCTACACCTTC. Full variable domain (outside the CDR3, taken from reference TRBV19 and TRBJ1-2): DGGITQSPKYLFRKEGQNVTLSCEQNLNHDAMYWYRQDPGQGLRLIYYSQIVNDFQKGDIAEGYSVSREKKESFPLTVTSAQKNPTAFYLCASSISPGTSYGYTFGSGTRLTVV.